This record concerns one T cell receptor beta chain sequence. Its target is unknown. The CDR3 end shows no conserved phenylalanine or tryptophan, and so a read error is likely. TCRdb re-called the PCR reads through MiXCR, storing one row per CDR3 protein. The top ten clones hold 5.5% to 7.5% of a sample with 30,000 or so distinct CDR3 sequences, about 49% of them seen once. The source of the sample is a study of vaccination and CD4 T cells after COVID-19. Study-wide findings and caveats: Apart from involving relatively few convalescent patients, the work omitted early post-infection timepoints.

Specified time point: late sampling 161 to 241 days after vaccination in a few convalescent patients. This CDR3 region has 13 residues. Germline V CDR1 and CDR2: LNHDA, SQIVND (reference sequence). The V end lost 1 base, the J end lost 7 bases, and 10 bases lay between the germline ends. This chain connects TRBV19 to TRBJ1-2, with D unresolved. The clonotype originates from a human donor who had recovered from COVID-19. Sequences were derived from CD4+ T cells from blood, sampled about 7 months after SARS-CoV-2 vaccination. The CDR3 region is CASSIALGGGYTL. The CDR3 bases are TGTGCCAGTAGTATAGCATTGGGTGGTGGCTACACCCTC.